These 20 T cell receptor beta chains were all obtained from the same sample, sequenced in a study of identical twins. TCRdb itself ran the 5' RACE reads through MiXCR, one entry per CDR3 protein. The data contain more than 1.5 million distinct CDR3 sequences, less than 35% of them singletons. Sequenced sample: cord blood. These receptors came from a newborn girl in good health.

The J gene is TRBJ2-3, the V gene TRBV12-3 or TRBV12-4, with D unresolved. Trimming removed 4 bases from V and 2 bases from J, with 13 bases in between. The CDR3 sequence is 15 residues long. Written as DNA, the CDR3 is TGTGCCAGCAGTTCTGGTGGCACAGTCACAGATACGCAGTATTTT. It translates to CASSSGGTVTDTQYF.

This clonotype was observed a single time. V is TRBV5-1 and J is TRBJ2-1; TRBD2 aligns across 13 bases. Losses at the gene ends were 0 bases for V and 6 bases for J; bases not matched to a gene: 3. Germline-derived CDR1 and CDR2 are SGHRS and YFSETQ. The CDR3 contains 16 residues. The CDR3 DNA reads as TGCGCCAGCAGCTTGGGGGGACTAGCGGGGTGCAATGAGCAGTTCTTC. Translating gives CASSLGGLAGCNEQFF.

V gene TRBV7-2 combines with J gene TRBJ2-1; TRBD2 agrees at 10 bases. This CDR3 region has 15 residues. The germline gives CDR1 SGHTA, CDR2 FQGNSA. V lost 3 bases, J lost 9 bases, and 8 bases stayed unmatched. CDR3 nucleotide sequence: TGTGCCAGCAGCTTGTGGCTAGCGGGGGCGATTGAGCAGTTCTTC. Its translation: CASSLWLAGAIEQFF.

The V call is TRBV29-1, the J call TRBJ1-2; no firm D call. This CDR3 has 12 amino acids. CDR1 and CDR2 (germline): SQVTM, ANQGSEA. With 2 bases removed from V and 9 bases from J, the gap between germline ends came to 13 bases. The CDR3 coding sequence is TGCAGCGTTGAATGGCTGTTAATGAGCTACACCTTC. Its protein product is CSVEWLLMSYTF.

In nucleotides, the CDR3 is TGCAGTGCTAGGACTAGCGGGATCGAGACCCAGTACTTC. This gives the protein CSARTSGIETQYF. The V call is TRBV20-1, the J call TRBJ2-5, with 11 bases that match TRBD2. CDR3 length: 13 residues. Germline V gives CDR1 DFQATT, CDR2 SNEGSKA (reference sequence). V shed 3 bases, J shed 5 bases, and the junction held 2 bases outside the gene matches.

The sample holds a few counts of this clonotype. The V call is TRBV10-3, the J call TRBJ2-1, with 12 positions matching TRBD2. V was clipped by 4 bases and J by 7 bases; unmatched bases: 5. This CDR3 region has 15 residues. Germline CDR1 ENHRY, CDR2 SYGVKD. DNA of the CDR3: TGTGCCATCAGTGGGCTAGCGGGAGGGAAAAATGAGCAGTTCTTC. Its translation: CAISGLAGGKNEQFF.

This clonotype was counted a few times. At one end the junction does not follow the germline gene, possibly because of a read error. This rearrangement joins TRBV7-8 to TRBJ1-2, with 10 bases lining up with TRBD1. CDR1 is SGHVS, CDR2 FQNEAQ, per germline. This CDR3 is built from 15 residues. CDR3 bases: TGTACCAGCAGCACACCCGGGACAGGGGCCTATGGCTACACCTTC. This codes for CTSSTPGTGAYGYTF.

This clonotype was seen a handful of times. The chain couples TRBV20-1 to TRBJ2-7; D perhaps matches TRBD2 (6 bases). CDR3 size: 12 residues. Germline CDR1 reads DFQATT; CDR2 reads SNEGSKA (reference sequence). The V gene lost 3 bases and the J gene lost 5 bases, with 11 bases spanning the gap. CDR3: CSARGTGNEQYF. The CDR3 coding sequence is TGCAGTGCTAGGGGGACTGGAAACGAGCAGTACTTC.

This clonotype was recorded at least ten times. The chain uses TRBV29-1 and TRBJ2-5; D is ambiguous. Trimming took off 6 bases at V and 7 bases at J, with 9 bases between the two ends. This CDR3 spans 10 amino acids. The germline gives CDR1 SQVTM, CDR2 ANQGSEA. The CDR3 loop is CSVRSGTQYF. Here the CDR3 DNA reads TGCAGCGTCCGTTCGGGGACCCAGTACTTC. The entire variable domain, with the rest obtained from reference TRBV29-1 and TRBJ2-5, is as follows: SAVISQKPSRDICQRGTSLTIQCQVDSQVTMMFWYRQQPGQSLTLIATANQGSEATYESGFVIDKFPISRPNLTFSTLTVSNMSPEDSSIYLCSVRSGTQYFGPGTRLLVL.

The CDR3 region is CATSEGSHSEQYF. The CDR3 coding sequence is TGTGCCACCAGTGAGGGCTCCCACAGTGAGCAGTACTTC. The chain employs TRBV24-1 and TRBJ2-5, with unresolved D. Germline values: CDR1 KGHDR, CDR2 SFDVKD. Trimming left V 4 bases short and J 11 bases short, with 16 bases between. This CDR3 is 13 amino acids long.

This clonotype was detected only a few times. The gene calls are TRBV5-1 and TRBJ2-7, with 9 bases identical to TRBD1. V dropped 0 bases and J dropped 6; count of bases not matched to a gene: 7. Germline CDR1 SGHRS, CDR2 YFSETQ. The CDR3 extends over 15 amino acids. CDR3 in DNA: TGCGCCAGCAGCTTGGTTGGGACAGGGATTCGCGAGCAGTACTTC. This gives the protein CASSLVGTGIREQYF.

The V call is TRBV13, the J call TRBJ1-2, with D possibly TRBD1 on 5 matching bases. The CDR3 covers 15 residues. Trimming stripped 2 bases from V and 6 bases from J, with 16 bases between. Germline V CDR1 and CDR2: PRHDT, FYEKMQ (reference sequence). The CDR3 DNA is TGTGCCAGCAGCTTACCCCGCCCGGGAGGGGATGGCTACACCTTC. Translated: CASSLPRPGGDGYTF. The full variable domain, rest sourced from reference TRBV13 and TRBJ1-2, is AAGVIQSPRHLIKEKRETATLKCYPIPRHDTVYWYQQGPGQDPQFLISFYEKMQSDKGSIPDRFSAQQFSDYHSELNMSSLELGDSALYFCASSLPRPGGDGYTFGSGTRLTVV.

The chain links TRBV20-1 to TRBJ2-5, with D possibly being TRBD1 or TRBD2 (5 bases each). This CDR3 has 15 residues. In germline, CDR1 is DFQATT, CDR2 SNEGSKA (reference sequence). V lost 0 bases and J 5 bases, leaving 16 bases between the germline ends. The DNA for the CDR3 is TGCAGTGCTAGAGATCTCTTAACGGGGCTGGAGACCCAGTACTTC. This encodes CSARDLLTGLETQYF.

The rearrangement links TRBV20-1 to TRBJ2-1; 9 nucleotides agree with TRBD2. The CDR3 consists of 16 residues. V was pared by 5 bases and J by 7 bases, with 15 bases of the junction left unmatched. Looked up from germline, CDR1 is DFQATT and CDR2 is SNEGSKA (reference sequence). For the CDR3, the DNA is TGCAGTGCTCACCTAAAAAAGGGACTAGCTTATAATGAGCAGTTCTTC. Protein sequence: CSAHLKKGLAYNEQFF.

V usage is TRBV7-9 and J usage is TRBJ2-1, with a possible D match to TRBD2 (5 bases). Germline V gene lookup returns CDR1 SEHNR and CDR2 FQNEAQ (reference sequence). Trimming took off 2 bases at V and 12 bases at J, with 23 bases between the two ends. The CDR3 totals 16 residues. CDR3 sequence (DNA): TGTGCCAGCAGCTTATATACCCAACATATTCGGGAACCGCAGTTCTTC. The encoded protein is CASSLYTQHIREPQFF.

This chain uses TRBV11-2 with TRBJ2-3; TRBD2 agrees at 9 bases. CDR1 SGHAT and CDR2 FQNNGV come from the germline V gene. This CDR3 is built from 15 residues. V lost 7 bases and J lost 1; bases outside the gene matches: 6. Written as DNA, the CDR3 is TGTGCCAGCACGATAGCGGGAGCTGGCACAGATACGCAGTATTTT. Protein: CASTIAGAGTDTQYF.

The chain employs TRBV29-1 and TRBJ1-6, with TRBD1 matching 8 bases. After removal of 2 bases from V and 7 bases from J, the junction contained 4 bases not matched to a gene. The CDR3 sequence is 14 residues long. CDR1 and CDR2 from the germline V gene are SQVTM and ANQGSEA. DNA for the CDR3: TGCAGCGTTGAAATCAGGACAGGGAATTCACCCCTCCACTTT. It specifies CSVEIRTGNSPLHF.

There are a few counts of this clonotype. The CDR3 nucleotides read TGTGCCAGCATGGTGAGGGTCCAAGAGACCCAGTACTTC. Its protein product is CASMVRVQETQYF. The chain employs TRBV21-1 and TRBJ2-5. TRBV21-1 is flagged as a pseudogene. The CDR3 totals 13 residues.

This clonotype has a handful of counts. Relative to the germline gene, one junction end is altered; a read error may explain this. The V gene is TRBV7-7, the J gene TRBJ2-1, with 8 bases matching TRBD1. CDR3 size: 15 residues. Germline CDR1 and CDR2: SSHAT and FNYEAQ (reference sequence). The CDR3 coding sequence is TGTGCTAGCAGCCTCGGGACAGGACTGAACAATGAGCAGTTCTTC. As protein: CASSLGTGLNNEQFF.

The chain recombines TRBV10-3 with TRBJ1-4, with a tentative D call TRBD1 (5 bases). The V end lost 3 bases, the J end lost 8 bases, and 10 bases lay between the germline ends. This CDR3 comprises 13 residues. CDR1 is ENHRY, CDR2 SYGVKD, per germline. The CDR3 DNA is TGTGCCATCAGTGACAGGGTTCGCGAAAAACTGTTTTTT. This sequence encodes CAISDRVREKLFF.